This entry lists 5 T cell receptor beta chains sequenced from one sample in a study of blood T cell repertoires in COVID-19. TCRdb's copy holds only in-frame clones and misses some; the assay was immunoSEQ multiplex PCR. Of about 120,000 clones listed, 87% were seen once; the top ten hold just under 30%. The sequenced sample consisted of peripheral blood. The origin of the receptors is a woman aged 65 to 85 with acute or convalescent COVID-19.

The J gene is TRBJ2-7, the V gene TRBV5-1; the D gene is possibly TRBD1 (5 bases). Germline assignment: CDR1 SGHRS and CDR2 YFSETQ. The CDR3 runs 13 residues. V dropped 2 bases and J dropped 2 bases, with 8 bases sitting between them. The DNA for the CDR3 is TGCGCCAGCAGCTTAGGGGTTCCCTACGAGCAGTACTTC. Amino acid sequence: CASSLGVPYEQYF.

The gene calls are TRBV7-6 and TRBJ2-3, with 10 positions matching TRBD2. J gave up 5 bases and V 5 bases, and 13 bases lay outside the gene matches. The CDR3 extends over 17 amino acids. Germline loops: CDR1 SGHVS, CDR2 FNYEAQ. The CDR3 region is CASSPRKRGGVKDTQYF. The CDR3 bases are TGTGCCAGCAGCCCCCGGAAGCGGGGGGGCGTAAAAGATACGCAGTATTTT. Using reference TRBV7-6 and TRBJ2-3 for the parts outside the CDR3, the full variable domain is GAGVSQSPRYKVTKRGQDVALRCDPISGHVSLYWYRQALGQGPEFLTYFNYEAQQDKSGLPNDRFSAERPEGSISTLTIQRTEQRDSAMYRCASSPRKRGGVKDTQYFGPGTRLTVL.

The CDR3 bases are TGTGCCACAGAGACAGTTAACTCTGGAAACACCATATATTTT. This gives the protein CATETVNSGNTIYF. V usage is TRBV28 and J usage is TRBJ1-3; D possibly corresponds to TRBD1 (5 bases). CDR1 and CDR2 from the germline V gene are MDHEN and SYDVKM. V lost 10 bases, J lost 0 bases, and 13 bases lay in between. The CDR3 runs 14 residues.

The chain uses TRBV5-1 and TRBJ1-4; D is ambiguous. V gave up 8 bases and J gave up 8 bases, with 19 bases separating them. This CDR3 is 14 amino acids long. Germline CDR1 and CDR2: SGHRS and YFSETQ. Written as DNA, the CDR3 is TGCGCCAGTACCATGGTCGGCGGGGAAGAAAAACTGTTTTTT. Translated, it gives CASTMVGGEEKLFF.

V usage is TRBV12-5 and J usage is TRBJ2-1; TRBD2 matches 9 bases. V trimming: 7 bases; J trimming: 9 bases; junction bases outside the gene matches: 10. Looked up from germline, CDR1 is LGHNT and CDR2 is FRNRAP. The CDR3 runs to 14 residues. This CDR3 reads CASATAGGAFEQFF. DNA for the CDR3: TGTGCTAGTGCTACCGCGGGGGGGGCGTTTGAGCAGTTCTTC.